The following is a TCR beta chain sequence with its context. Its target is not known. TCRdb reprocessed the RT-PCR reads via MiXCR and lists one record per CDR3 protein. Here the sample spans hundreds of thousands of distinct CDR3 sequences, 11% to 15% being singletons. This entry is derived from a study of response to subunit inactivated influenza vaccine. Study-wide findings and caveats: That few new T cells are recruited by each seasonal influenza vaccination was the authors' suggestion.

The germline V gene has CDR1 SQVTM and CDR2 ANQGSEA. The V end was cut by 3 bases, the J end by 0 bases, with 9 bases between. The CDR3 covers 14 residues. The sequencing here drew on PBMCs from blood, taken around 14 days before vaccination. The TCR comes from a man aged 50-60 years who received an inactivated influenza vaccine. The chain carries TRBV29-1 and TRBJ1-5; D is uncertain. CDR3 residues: CSVELGDSNQPQHF. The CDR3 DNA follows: TGCAGCGTTGAGCTTGGGGATAGCAATCAGCCCCAGCATTTT.